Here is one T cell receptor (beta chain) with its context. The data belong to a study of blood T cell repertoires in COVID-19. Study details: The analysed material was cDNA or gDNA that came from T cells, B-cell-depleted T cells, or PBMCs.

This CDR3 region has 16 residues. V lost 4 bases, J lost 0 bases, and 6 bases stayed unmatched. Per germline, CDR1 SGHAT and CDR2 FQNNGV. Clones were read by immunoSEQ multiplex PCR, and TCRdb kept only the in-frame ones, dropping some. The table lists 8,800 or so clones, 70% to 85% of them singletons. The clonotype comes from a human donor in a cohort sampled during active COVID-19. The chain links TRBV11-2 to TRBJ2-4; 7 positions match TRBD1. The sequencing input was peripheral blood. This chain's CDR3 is CASSSRQGEAKNIQYF. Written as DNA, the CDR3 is TGTGCCAGCAGCTCCCGACAGGGTGAAGCCAAAAACATTCAGTACTTC. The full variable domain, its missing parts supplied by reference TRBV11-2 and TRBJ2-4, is EAGVAQSPRYKIIEKRQSVAFWCNPISGHATLYWYQQILGQGPKLLIQFQNNGVVDDSQLPKDRFSAERLKGVDSTLKIQPAKLEDSAVYLCASSSRQGEAKNIQYFGAGTRLSVL.